This TCR beta chain originates from a study of siplizumab effects on memory and regulatory T cells. A note on this clone: The antigen is not known.

The assay covered around 9.1 x 10^4 TCR templates per sample. Assay used: immunoSEQ multiplex PCR; TCRdb lists only in-frame clones, some missing. The table lists roughly 75,000 clones, 93% of them singletons. The CDR3 consists of 13 residues. The germline V gene encodes CDR1 SGDLS and CDR2 YYNGEE. V shed 3 bases and J shed 5 bases, with 12 bases lying between them. Whole-study findings and limits: Proliferating siplizumab-culture Tregs lacked confirmation of suppressive function. Naive T cells looked more diverse than memory cells, and they looked like major contributors to the alloresponse.

The sequence derives from a human donor in good health. The genes are TRBV9 and TRBJ2-7; a weak D match, TRBD1 (5 bases). Sequenced sample: CD8+ T cells sorted from blood. For the CDR3, the DNA is TGTGCCAGCAGCGCCGCGGACAACCACGAGCAGTACTTC. Protein sequence: CASSAADNHEQYF. The entire variable domain, with the rest obtained from reference TRBV9 and TRBJ2-7, is as follows: DSGVTQTPKHLITATGQRVTLRCSPRSGDLSVYWYQQSLDQGLQFLIQYYNGEERAKGNILERFSAQQFPDLHSELNLSSLELGDSALYFCASSAADNHEQYFGPGTRLTVT.